The 3 T cell receptor beta chains in this list originate from one sample, sequenced in a study of T-cell reconstitution after alpha-beta-depleted transplantation in children. Unique molecular identifiers were used in preparing the TCRbeta library. TCRdb re-derived calls from the PCR reads in MiXCR, one entry per CDR3 protein. There are approximately 91,000 distinct CDR3 sequences in the sample; more than 7% occur only once, and roughly 6.9% lies in the top ten. Sequenced material: PBMCs from the stem cell graft donor, taken from the stem cell graft. The origin of the receptors is a human donor who donated a stem cell graft to a child with congenital amegakaryocytic thrombocytopenia.

This clonotype has a count of ten or more. CDR3 loop: CSVLDTSSYEQYF. The CDR3 DNA follows: TGCAGCGTCTTGGACACGTCGTCCTACGAGCAGTACTTC. This chain uses TRBV29-1 with TRBJ2-7; possibly TRBD1 for D (5 bases). With 6 bases removed from V and 1 base from J, the gap between germline ends came to 13 bases. The CDR3 totals 13 residues. CDR1 and CDR2 from the germline V gene are SQVTM and ANQGSEA.

The table lists this clonotype with many counts. The chain is built from TRBV20-1 and TRBJ2-3; TRBD2 might be the D (6 bases). CDR1 and CDR2 from the germline V gene are DFQATT and SNEGSKA (reference sequence). CDR3 length: 13 residues. Between the trimmed V and J ends, which lost 7 bases and 2 bases, there was a span of 13 bases. The CDR3 loop is CSVGGIDTDTQYF. CDR3 nucleotide sequence: TGCAGTGTTGGCGGGATCGACACAGATACGCAGTATTTT.

This clonotype has only a few counts. The chain has TRBV30 and TRBJ2-3, with TRBD2 matching 9 bases. J lost 5 bases, V lost 3 bases, and 15 bases had no gene match. The V gene's germline CDR1 is GTSNPN and CDR2 SVGIG (reference sequence). The CDR3 is 17 residues long. Here the CDR3 reads CAWRAGLAGLRVDTQYF. Written as DNA, the CDR3 is TGTGCCTGGAGGGCCGGGCTAGCGGGACTCCGGGTAGATACGCAGTATTTT.